The 24 T cell receptor beta chains below come from one sample, sequenced in a study of T cells in women clearing cervical HPV infection. This table comes from immunoSEQ multiplex PCR, and its TCRdb copy is limited to in-frame clones, with some not included. Its table records about 23,000 clones. Input material: blood buffy coat. Source of these receptors: a woman between 18 and 69 years old with a cervical HPV16 infection that either progressed to CIN3+ or cleared (not recorded which).

On this clone: The read terminates 3 residues before the CDR3 end, so the remaining end is supplied by the germline J gene. The chain combines TRBV7-9 with TRBJ2-4; no clear D gene. Germline CDR1 reads SEHNR; CDR2 reads FQNEAQ (reference sequence). The length of the CDR3 is 13 residues. The part of the CDR3 DNA that was read is TGTGCCAGCAGCCCCGATTTTAACTATGGT. Amino acids: CASSPDFNYG. The CDR3 reads in full as CASSPDFNYGQYF.

Comments on this clone: The read falls 3 residues short of the CDR3 end, and the missing part is taken from the germline J gene. The chain has TRBV7-2 and TRBJ1-5, with D possibly TRBD1 on 5 matching bases. This CDR3 is built from 14 residues. Trimming pared 0 bases from V and 4 bases from J, leaving 7 bases between. Germline CDR1 is SGHTA and CDR2 is FQGNSA. CDR3 protein: CASSLAGRNQPQHF. The sequenced part of the CDR3 DNA is TGTGCCAGCAGCTTAGCGGGGCGAAATCAGCCC. Based on the CDR3 plus reference TRBV7-2 and TRBJ1-5, the full variable domain is GAGVSQSPSNKVTEKGKDVELRCDPISGHTALYWYRQSLGQGLEFLIYFQGNSAPDKSGLPSDRFSAERTGGSVSTLTIQRTQQEDSAVYLCASSLAGRNQPQHFGDGTRLSIL.

Concerning this clone itself: The read stops 3 residues short of the end of the CDR3; the missing end is completed from the germline J gene. The chain uses TRBV29-1 and TRBJ2-7; no reliable D call. Trimming removed 7 bases from V and 0 bases from J, with 16 bases in between. CDR1 SQVTM and CDR2 ANQGSEA come from the germline V gene. This CDR3 is built from 14 residues. CDR3 protein: CSAKGGTHSYEQYF. Incomplete CDR3 DNA: TGCAGCGCGAAGGGTGGAACCCACTCCTACGAG.

Concerning this clone: The DNA ends 3 residues before the CDR3 does, and the rest of the CDR3 is filled in from the germline J gene. V and J are TRBV5-1 and TRBJ1-2; 10 positions match TRBD1. The germline CDR1 and CDR2 sequences are SGHRS and YFSETQ. This CDR3 has 14 residues. Unmatched junction bases numbered 4, after V lost 2 bases and J lost 6 bases. The sequenced CDR3 bases are TGCGCCAGCAGCTTAACCGGGACAGGGGATGGC. Its protein product is CASSLTGTGDG. The entire CDR3 reads CASSLTGTGDGYTF. The full variable domain, its missing parts supplied by reference TRBV5-1 and TRBJ1-2, is KAGVTQTPRYLIKTRGQQVTLSCSPISGHRSVSWYQQTPGQGLQFLFEYFSETQRNKGNFPGRFSGRQFSNSRSEMNVSTLELGDSALYLCASSLTGTGDGYTFGSGTRLTVV.

As for this clone: Sequencing ends 3 residues short of the CDR3 end; the germline J gene provides the rest. The V call is TRBV12-3 or TRBV12-4, the J call TRBJ2-1; TRBD2 might be the D (6 bases). This CDR3 contains 15 residues. Trimming left V 3 bases short and J 4 bases short, with 13 bases between. The chain's CDR3 is CASSFVSTSYNEQFF. The sequenced part of the CDR3 DNA is TGTGCCAGCAGTTTTGTCTCGACTAGTTACAATGAG.

Of note for this clone: The CDR3 end lies 3 residues beyond the end of the read and is filled in from the germline J gene. This chain links TRBV10-3 with TRBJ2-2, with TRBD2 matching over 11 bases. Germline loops: CDR1 ENHRY, CDR2 SYGVKD. V dropped 6 bases and J dropped 4; count of bases not matched to a gene: 1. The CDR3 sequence is 14 residues long. The CDR3 protein is CAISGTSGTGELFF. CDR3 DNA, as far as it was read: TGTGCCATCAGCGGGACTAGCGGCACCGGGGAG.

A word on this clone: The read terminates 3 residues before the CDR3 end, so the remaining end is supplied by the germline J gene. This chain connects TRBV4-2 to TRBJ2-2, with 11 positions matching TRBD2. This CDR3 is built from 19 residues. Germline V gene lookup returns CDR1 LGHNA and CDR2 YNFKEQ. Trimming removed 4 bases from V and 5 bases from J; junction bases left unmatched: 15. The DNA read from the CDR3 is TGTGCCAGCAGCCGCTCGGGACTAGCGGAGTGGTATGGGACCGGGGAG. Protein product: CASSRSGLAEWYGTGE. The entire CDR3 protein reads CASSRSGLAEWYGTGELFF.

A remark on this clone: The read ends 3 residues early relative to the CDR3; the germline J gene fills the gap. This chain connects TRBV30 to TRBJ2-7, with D unresolved. The CDR3 is made up of 14 amino acids. Germline V gene sequence: CDR1 GTSNPN, CDR2 SVGIG (reference sequence). V was pared by 4 bases and J by 4 bases, with 17 bases between. Partial CDR3 DNA: TGTGCCTGGAAAAAGAAAACAGAACCTTACGAG. The encoded protein is CAWKKKTEPYE. The entire CDR3 reads CAWKKKTEPYEQYF. Using reference TRBV30 and TRBJ2-7 for the parts outside the CDR3, the full variable domain is SQTIHQWPATLVQPVGSPLSLECTVEGTSNPNLYWYRQAAGRGLQLLFYSVGIGQISSEVPQNLSASRPQDRQFILSSKKLLLSDSGFYLCAWKKKTEPYEQYFGPGTRLTVT.

As regards this clone: The CDR3 end falls 3 residues outside the read, so it is completed with the germline J gene. The V gene is TRBV20-1, the J gene TRBJ2-1, with 10 bases that match TRBD2. V trimming: 5 bases; J trimming: 6 bases; junction bases outside the gene matches: 7. Germline V gene data show CDR1 as DFQATT and CDR2 as SNEGSKA (reference sequence). The CDR3 runs 14 residues. The CDR3 loop is CSAWGLASFNEQFF. Incomplete CDR3 DNA: TGCAGTGCTTGGGGACTAGCGTCTTTCAATGAG.

Worth noting for this clone: The CDR3 end is not reached by the read, which stops 3 residues before it; the germline J gene fills it in. V usage is TRBV20-1 and J usage is TRBJ2-1; 13 positions agree with TRBD2. This CDR3 contains 17 residues. V lost 5 bases to trimming and J lost 8 bases; unmatched junction nucleotides: 15. Germline values: CDR1 DFQATT, CDR2 SNEGSKA (reference sequence). The CDR3 reads CSASSSLRTSGSDEQFF. The sequenced part of the CDR3 DNA is TGCAGTGCTTCCTCATCCCTCCGGACTAGCGGGAGCGATGAG.

The CDR3 sequence is CASSPRWFSGYTF. Incomplete CDR3 DNA: TGTGCCAGCAGCCCACGGTGGTTTAGTGGC. The chain joins TRBV5-6 to TRBJ1-2; D is uncertain. Coverage ceases 3 residues before the CDR3 finishes, and the germline J gene fills in the end. CDR1 is SGHDT and CDR2 is YYEEEE in the germline V gene. The V end was cut by 4 bases, the J end by 7 bases, with 14 bases between. The CDR3 has 13 residues.

CDR3: CASSVQGAVSTDTQYF. Partial CDR3 DNA: TGCGCCAGCAGCGTTCAGGGGGCGGTTAGCACAGATACG. The chain joins TRBV5-1 to TRBJ2-3; 8 positions agree with TRBD1. The read comes to an end 3 residues before the CDR3 does, leaving the germline J gene to fill in the end. With V trimmed by 4 bases and J by 0 bases, 7 bases remained unmatched. CDR1 and CDR2 (germline): SGHRS, YFSETQ. The CDR3 is 16 amino acids.

CDR3 in amino acids: CSAISLRAPQETQYF. The sequenced CDR3 bases are TGCAGTGCCATTTCCCTCAGGGCCCCACAAGAGACC. The genes are TRBV20-1 and TRBJ2-5, with a weak D call TRBD1 (5 bases). The read comes to an end 3 residues before the CDR3 does, leaving the germline J gene to fill in the end. The CDR3 runs 15 residues. V was pared by 6 bases and J by 2 bases, with 19 bases between. Germline values: CDR1 DFQATT, CDR2 SNEGSKA (reference sequence).

A remark on this clone: The read stops 3 residues short of the end of the CDR3; the missing end is completed from the germline J gene. The chain couples TRBV5-8 to TRBJ2-7; the match to TRBD2 covers 9 bases. V shed 3 bases, J shed 3 bases, and the junction held 7 bases outside the gene matches. The CDR3 is 15 amino acids. The germline V gene encodes CDR1 SGHTS and CDR2 YDEGEE. The CDR3 DNA, read in part, is TGTGCCAGCAGCTCACCGCGGACTAGCGTCTACGAG. This encodes CASSSPRTSVYE. The whole CDR3 sequence is CASSSPRTSVYEQYF.

Concerning this clone itself: Read coverage stops 3 residues before the CDR3 terminus; the germline J gene supplies the remainder. J is TRBJ2-7 and V is TRBV20-1; D gene unclear. V lost 4 bases, J lost 2 bases, and 9 bases lay in between. CDR1 and CDR2 (germline): DFQATT, SNEGSKA (reference sequence). The CDR3 spans 12 residues. CDR3 residues: CSAITRTYEQYF. The part of the CDR3 DNA that was read is TGCAGTGCTATAACCAGGACCTACGAG.

About this clone: The CDR3 extends 3 residues past the end of the read, so its final part is completed from the germline J gene. The chain carries TRBV2 and TRBJ2-5; TRBD2 matches 10 bases. Per germline, CDR1 SNHLY and CDR2 FYNNEI. The trim removed 7 bases at V and 3 bases at J, leaving 8 bases unmatched. The CDR3 is made up of 15 amino acids. Incomplete CDR3 DNA: TGTGCCAGCATGGGCAAGCGGGGGGGCAAAGAGACC. Its protein product is CASMGKRGGKET. The whole CDR3 protein reads CASMGKRGGKETQYF.

Of note for this clone: Read coverage stops 3 residues before the CDR3 terminus; the germline J gene supplies the remainder. V is TRBV20-1 and J is TRBJ1-1; D might be TRBD1 (5 bases). The length of the CDR3 is 14 residues. The germline CDR1 and CDR2 sequences are DFQATT and SNEGSKA (reference sequence). V was trimmed by 0 bases and J by 4 bases, leaving 12 bases between them. CDR3 bases read: TGCAGTGCTAGAGATCTGAGGGGTTCCACTGAA. This translates into CSARDLRGSTE. The full CDR3 protein is CSARDLRGSTEAFF.

Turning to this clone: The sequence runs out 3 residues before the end of the CDR3; the remainder is reconstructed from the germline J gene. J is TRBJ2-2 and V is TRBV19, with TRBD1 matching 7 bases. V lost 1 base to trimming and J lost 2 bases; unmatched junction nucleotides: 1. Germline V lookup: CDR1 LNHDA, CDR2 SQIVND (reference sequence). The CDR3 consists of 15 residues. Partial CDR3 DNA: TGTGCCAGTAGTATAGGGACAGGTAACACCGGGGAG. As protein: CASSIGTGNTGE. In full, the CDR3 reads CASSIGTGNTGELFF.

In regard to this clone: The read terminates 3 residues ahead of where the CDR3 ends, so the germline J gene completes it. This rearrangement joins TRBV5-1 to TRBJ1-4; tentatively, D is TRBD1 (5 bases). Germline V gene sequence: CDR1 SGHRS, CDR2 YFSETQ. The CDR3 sequence is 17 residues long. Trimming left V 5 bases short and J 0 bases short, with 17 bases between. CDR3 sequence reads: CASRPLAGGATNEKLFF. The CDR3 DNA, read in part, is TGCGCCAGCAGACCTTTAGCGGGGGGAGCAACTAATGAAAAA.

As concerns this clone: The read ends 3 residues early relative to the CDR3; the germline J gene fills the gap. This chain joins TRBV6-1 and TRBJ1-4, with 8 bases fitting TRBD1. Trimming cost V 2 bases and J 6 bases; bases outside gene matches: 14. The V gene's germline CDR1 is MNHNS and CDR2 SASEGT. The length of the CDR3 is 18 residues. The CDR3 loop reads CASSEWIGTGGVDEKLFF. The covered CDR3 bases are TGTGCCAGCAGTGAATGGATTGGTACAGGGGGGGTGGATGAAAAA.

In regard to this clone: Read coverage stops 3 residues before the CDR3 terminus; the germline J gene supplies the remainder. The rearrangement links TRBV2 to TRBJ1-2, with D unclear. The CDR3 spans 14 residues. The V and J ends lost 2 bases and 5 bases respectively, with 12 bases between them. Germline CDR1 reads SNHLY; CDR2 reads FYNNEI. This chain's CDR3 is CASSEFLPNYGYTF. The sequenced part of the CDR3 DNA is TGTGCCAGCAGTGAATTTCTACCAAATTATGGC.

Turning to this clone: The CDR3 end falls 3 residues outside the read, so it is completed with the germline J gene. The V call is TRBV7-9, the J call TRBJ1-1, with 7 bases that match TRBD1. The germline gives CDR1 SEHNR, CDR2 FQNEAQ (reference sequence). J lost 2 bases, V lost 4 bases, and 7 bases had no gene match. This CDR3 spans 15 amino acids. The CDR3 is CASSSPQGENTEAFF. The sequenced CDR3 bases are TGTGCCAGCAGCTCTCCTCAGGGGGAAAACACTGAA.

Notes on this clone: The read gets to within 3 residues of the CDR3 end, and the germline J gene fills in the rest. The gene calls are TRBV11-2 and TRBJ2-5; D not resolved. Germline CDR1 reads SGHAT; CDR2 reads FQNNGV. Trimming removed 1 base at V and 5 bases at J, with 8 bases between. The CDR3 runs 13 residues. The sequenced part of the CDR3 DNA is TGTGCCAGCAGCTTAGTATACGGGGAGACC. As protein: CASSLVYGET. The CDR3, in full, reads CASSLVYGETQYF.

Details on this clone: The read finishes 3 residues shy of the CDR3 end, and the germline J gene is used to complete it. J is TRBJ1-5 and V is TRBV5-8, with 8 bases that match TRBD1. There are 15 residues in the CDR3. CDR1 and CDR2 (germline): SGHTS, YDEGEE. Trimming removed 1 base from V and 6 bases from J; junction bases left unmatched: 6. CDR3 sequence reads: CASSLRQGAGQPQHF. CDR3 bases read: TGTGCCAGCAGCTTGAGGCAGGGGGCAGGTCAGCCC.